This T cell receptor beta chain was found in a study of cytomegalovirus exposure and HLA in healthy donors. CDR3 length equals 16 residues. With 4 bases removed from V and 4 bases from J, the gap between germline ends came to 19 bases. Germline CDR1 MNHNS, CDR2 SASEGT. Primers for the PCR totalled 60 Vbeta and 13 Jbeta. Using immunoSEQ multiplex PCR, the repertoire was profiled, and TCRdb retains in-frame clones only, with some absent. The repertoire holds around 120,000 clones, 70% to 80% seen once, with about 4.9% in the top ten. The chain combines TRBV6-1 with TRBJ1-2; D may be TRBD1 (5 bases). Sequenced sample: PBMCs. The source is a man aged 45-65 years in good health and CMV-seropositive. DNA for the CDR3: TGTGCCAGCAGTGCTTGGGGAGGGGCGAATGGCTATGGCTACACCTTC. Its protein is CASSAWGGANGYGYTF.